Listed below are T cell receptor beta chains from one sample, sequenced in a study of blood T cell repertoires in COVID-19. The assay was immunoSEQ multiplex PCR, and TCRdb's table has in-frame clones only and misses some. The profile covers 340,000 or so clones, with approximately 86% appearing a single time and about 4% taken by the ten largest. Sequencing was performed on PBMCs or T cells enriched from blood (not recorded which). These receptors all come from a woman between 35 and 50 years old with acute COVID-19. CDR3s leave out the opening cysteine and the closing phenylalanine or tryptophan. D genes are given only for firm matches.

cdr3_aa d_call cdr3_length j_call v_call
ASSRDSSTDTQY TRBD1 12 TRBJ2-3 TRBV18
SVEVQGLVNTEAF - 13 TRBJ1-1 TRBV29-1
ASSQSGNTIY - 10 TRBJ1-3 TRBV3-1/TRBV3-2
ASSEHYFGTDNSPLH TRBD1 15 TRBJ1-6 TRBV2
ASSIRGQGAGEQY TRBD1 13 TRBJ2-7 TRBV19
ASSPGQLSYEQY - 12 TRBJ2-7 TRBV19
ASSTVQVVGETQY - 13 TRBJ2-5 TRBV7-2
ASSQDSPGTGTYYGYT TRBD1 16 TRBJ1-2 TRBV3-1/TRBV3-2
ASSPGRGWGMNTEAF TRBD1 15 TRBJ1-1 TRBV18
ASTQTGGGAPYGYT - 14 TRBJ1-2 TRBV13
ASSSRLAGGQETQY TRBD2 14 TRBJ2-5 TRBV7-9
ASSVGVTGQGNQPQH TRBD1 15 TRBJ1-5 TRBV9
ASSDDRAYSYNEQF TRBD1 14 TRBJ2-1 TRBV6-2/TRBV6-3
ASSESGTGLFEQY TRBD1 13 TRBJ2-7 TRBV2
ASIGTSVAGELF TRBD2 12 TRBJ2-2 TRBV19
ASSLRQGRYNEQF - 13 TRBJ2-1 TRBV7-3
ASSAGNSNQPQH - 12 TRBJ1-5 TRBV2
ASSLRQGSGANVLT - 14 TRBJ2-6 TRBV5-6
ASSDRGYEQY TRBD1 10 TRBJ2-7 TRBV19
ASSYMGGWNTGELF - 14 TRBJ2-2 TRBV6-2/TRBV6-3
ASSHGTGGGSPLH TRBD1 13 TRBJ1-6 TRBV7-8
ATSDPGTGKGAF TRBD1 12 TRBJ1-1 TRBV24-1
ASRRQGAREGTQY TRBD1 13 TRBJ2-5 TRBV7-2
ASSPRQGREPTEAF TRBD1 14 TRBJ1-1 TRBV19
ASSLRQGEGGGELF TRBD1 14 TRBJ2-2 TRBV7-2
ASSFPHSGANVLT - 13 TRBJ2-6 TRBV5-6
ASSLGTGIYNEQF TRBD1 13 TRBJ2-1 TRBV7-6
ASSQEIAGGSNEQF TRBD2 14 TRBJ2-1 TRBV4-3
ASSKETENEKLF - 12 TRBJ1-4 TRBV21-1
ASSAGTGYYEQY TRBD1 12 TRBJ2-7 TRBV19
ASSWRGLGTEAF - 12 TRBJ1-1 TRBV6-2/TRBV6-3
ASSIAWTGGKTFNQPQH TRBD1 17 TRBJ1-5 TRBV19
ASERGGAPYQPQH - 13 TRBJ1-5 TRBV19
ASGTGRYEQY TRBD1 10 TRBJ2-7 TRBV7-2
ASRIRAGEGITPEAF - 15 TRBJ1-1 TRBV28
ASTKDRKRTDGYT TRBD1 13 TRBJ1-2 TRBV2
ASSPGDGYT - 9 TRBJ1-2 TRBV18
ASSPLVWSGQNYEQY TRBD1 15 TRBJ2-7 TRBV2
ASSQAKILAGSTDTQY TRBD2 16 TRBJ2-3 TRBV3-1/TRBV3-2
ATSTGTSGRGTDTQY TRBD2 15 TRBJ2-3 TRBV15
ASSQVAGSSYNEQF TRBD2 14 TRBJ2-1 TRBV4-1
ASRTGTSFSGELF TRBD2 13 TRBJ2-2 TRBV6-5
ASSSYPKTGVSKNIQY TRBD1 16 TRBJ2-4 TRBV28
ASSVSRTEVQH - 11 TRBJ1-5 TRBV2
ASSLAGSGSTDTQY - 14 TRBJ2-3 TRBV5-1
ASSVGAGNTGELF - 13 TRBJ2-2 TRBV9
ASSTMGLASQETQY TRBD2 14 TRBJ2-5 TRBV19
ATSRVVIYNEQF - 12 TRBJ2-1 TRBV15
ASRGEISNQPQH - 12 TRBJ1-5 TRBV19